This T cell receptor beta chain was observed in a study of cytomegalovirus exposure and HLA in healthy donors. Study observations and caveats: TCR beta V- and J-gene trimming, according to a later analysis, was linked to a missense DCLRE1C variant. Most CMV-associated TCR beta chains were later found to appear HLA-restricted.

Comments on this clone: Its target is unknown.

In germline, CDR1 is SGHNT, CDR2 YENEEA. The CDR3 consists of 13 residues. The V end lost 5 bases, the J end lost 5 bases, and 12 bases lay between the germline ends. 13 Jbeta primers and 60 Vbeta primers were used for the PCR. The assay was immunoSEQ multiplex PCR, and TCRdb's table has in-frame clones only and misses some. The sample records about 100,000 clones, less than 85% being singletons. Sequences were obtained from PBMCs. This clonotype originated in a man younger than 35 in good health and CMV-seronegative. The J gene is TRBJ1-1, the V gene TRBV11-3, with D possibly TRBD1 on 6 matching bases. CDR3 coding DNA: TGTGCCAGCAGCCGGGGGGCAAGGACTGAAGCTTTCTTT. Its translation is CASSRGARTEAFF.